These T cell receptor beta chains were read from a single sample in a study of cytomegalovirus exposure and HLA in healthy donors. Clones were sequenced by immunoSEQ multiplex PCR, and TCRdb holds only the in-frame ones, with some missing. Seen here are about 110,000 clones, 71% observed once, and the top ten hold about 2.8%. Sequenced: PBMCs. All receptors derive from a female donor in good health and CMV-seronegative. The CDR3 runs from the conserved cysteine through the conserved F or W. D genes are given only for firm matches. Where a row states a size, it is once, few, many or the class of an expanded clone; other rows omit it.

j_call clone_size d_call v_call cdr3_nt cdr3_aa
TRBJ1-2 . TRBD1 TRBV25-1 TGTGCCAGCAGCGAACTCGGACAGGGGTATGGCTACACCTTC CASSELGQGYGYTF
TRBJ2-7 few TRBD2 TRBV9 TGTGCCAGCAGCCCCCGACTAGCGACCGAGCAGTACTTC CASSPRLATEQYF
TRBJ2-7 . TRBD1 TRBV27 TGTGCCAGCAGTTCCCGGGACAGACTTTCCTACGAGCAGTACTTC CASSSRDRLSYEQYF
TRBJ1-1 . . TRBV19 TGTGCCAGTAGGATCGGGGGGACTGAAGCTTTCTTT CASRIGGTEAFF
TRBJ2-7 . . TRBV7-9 TGTGCCAGCAGCCCAGTTGCAGTTTCCTACGAGCAGTACTTC CASSPVAVSYEQYF
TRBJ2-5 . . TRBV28 TGTGCCAGCAGTTTCCTCAGGAGGCAGGGGGGAAGACAAGAGACCCAGTACTTC CASSFLRRQGGRQETQYF
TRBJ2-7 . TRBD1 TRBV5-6 TGTGCCAGCGAGAGGCCCGAACCAGGGGGCTCCTACGAGCAGTACTTC CASERPEPGGSYEQYF
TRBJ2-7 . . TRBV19 TGTGCCAGTAGTATAGAAGGAGTATACGAGCAGTACTTC CASSIEGVYEQYF
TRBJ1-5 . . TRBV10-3 TGTGCCATCAGTGAGGGAGGGCAGCCCCAGCATTTT CAISEGGQPQHF
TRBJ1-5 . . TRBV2 TGTGCCAGCAGTGTCTTGCGGGGAGGCAATCAGCCCCAGCATTTT CASSVLRGGNQPQHF
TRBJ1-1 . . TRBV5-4 TGTGCCAGCAGCTTGGGGGAGGGGTCCCACACTGAAGCTTTCTTT CASSLGEGSHTEAFF
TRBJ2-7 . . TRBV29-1 TGCAGCGTTGGGACAGCATACGAGCAGTACTTC CSVGTAYEQYF
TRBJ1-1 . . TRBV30 TGTGCCTGGGAGCGGGGCAGGAACACTGAAGCTTTCTTT CAWERGRNTEAFF
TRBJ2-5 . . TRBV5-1 TGCGCCAGTGCGGACTGGTTTCAAGAGACCCAGTACTTC CASADWFQETQYF
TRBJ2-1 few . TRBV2 TGTGCCAGCAGTGAATTGGCTTACAATGAGCAGTTCTTC CASSELAYNEQFF
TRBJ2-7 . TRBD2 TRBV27 TGTGCCAGCAGTTTAGCAGGGACTAGCGGTCCGGGGGAGTACTTC CASSLAGTSGPGEYF
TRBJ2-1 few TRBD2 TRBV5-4 TGTGCCAGCAGCCGGGGACTAGCGACCAACAATGAGCAGTTCTTC CASSRGLATNNEQFF
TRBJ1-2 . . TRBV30 TGTGCCTGGAGGATACAGGGAAACTATGGCTACACCTTC CAWRIQGNYGYTF